This TCR beta chain stems from a study of shared clonotypes between healthy human individuals. Details on this clone: As yet, its antigen is unknown.

Study outcomes and limitations: At large depth, rarefaction still showed sorted-subset sequencing to be incomplete. Between a handful of donors, naive CD4 clonotypes were shared at a level of about 5.3%. Clonotype sharing among the donors was expected to vary with sequencing depth. On the whole, naive subsets had larger estimated richness than memory subsets had.

This CDR3 contains 16 residues. The V and J ends lost 0 bases and 3 bases respectively, with 12 bases between them. Germline assignment: CDR1 SGHDN and CDR2 FVKESK. Measured with immunoSEQ multiplex PCR; TCRdb has only the in-frame clones, and not every one. This table has about 700,000 clones, 92% appearing once. CD45RO-negative cells were positively selected for CCR7, leaving out terminally differentiated effector memory CD45RA+ cells. The source is a young man in good health. The sequencing sample was made of naive CD8+ T cells sorted from blood. V is TRBV14 and J is TRBJ1-3; D ambiguous. CDR3 nucleotide sequence: TGTGCCAGCAGCCAAGATCCATCGGGTAGTGGAAACACCATATATTTT. This sequence encodes CASSQDPSGSGNTIYF.